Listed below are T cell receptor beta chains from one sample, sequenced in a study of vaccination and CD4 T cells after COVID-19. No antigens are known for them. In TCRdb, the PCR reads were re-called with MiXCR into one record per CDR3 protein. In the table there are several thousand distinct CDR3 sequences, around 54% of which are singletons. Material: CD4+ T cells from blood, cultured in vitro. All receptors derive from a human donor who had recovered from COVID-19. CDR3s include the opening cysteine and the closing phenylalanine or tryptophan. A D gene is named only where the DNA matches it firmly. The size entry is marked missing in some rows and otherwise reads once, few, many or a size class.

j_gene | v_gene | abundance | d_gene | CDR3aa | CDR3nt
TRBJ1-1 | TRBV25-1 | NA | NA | CASSETTRLDTEAFF | TGTGCCAGCAGTGAAACCACTCGGTTGGACACTGAAGCTTTCTTT
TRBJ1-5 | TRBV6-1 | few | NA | CASKHKPGPGNQPQHF | TGTGCCAGCAAACATAAGCCAGGGCCTGGGAATCAGCCCCAGCATTTT
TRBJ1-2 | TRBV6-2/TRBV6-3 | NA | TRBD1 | CASSDSGTAYGYTF | TGTGCCAGCAGTGACTCCGGGACAGCGTATGGCTACACCTTC
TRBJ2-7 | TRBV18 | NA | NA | CASSAAKATRVSYEQYF | TGTGCCAGCTCAGCGGCCAAAGCGACCAGGGTCTCCTACGAGCAGTACTTC
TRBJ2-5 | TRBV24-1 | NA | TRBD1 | CATSDFPRQGAGETQYF | TGTGCCACCAGTGATTTCCCCAGACAGGGGGCGGGGGAGACCCAGTACTTC
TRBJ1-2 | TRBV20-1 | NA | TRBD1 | CSARAPGTGGSVEGYTF | TGCAGTGCTAGAGCCCCTGGGACAGGGGGTTCGGTCGAGGGCTACACCTTC
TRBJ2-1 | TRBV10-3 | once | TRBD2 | CAIRAPQSAGVGNEQFF | TGTGCCATCAGAGCTCCCCAATCAGCGGGAGTAGGCAATGAGCAGTTCTTC
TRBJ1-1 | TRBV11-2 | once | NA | CASSLDVRGTEAFF | TGTGCCAGCAGCTTAGATGTACGGGGCACTGAAGCTTTCTTT
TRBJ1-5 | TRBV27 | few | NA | CASSIDSNQPQHF | TGTGCCAGCAGTATCGATAGCAATCAGCCCCAGCATTTT
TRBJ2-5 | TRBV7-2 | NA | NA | CASSLVLRNRETQYF | TGTGCCAGCAGCTTAGTTTTACGTAACAGGGAGACCCAGTACTTC